This T cell receptor beta chain emerged from a study of blood T cell repertoires in COVID-19. On the study more broadly: Both acute and convalescent COVID-19 samples were obtained from the United States, Italy and Spain.

The CDR3 totals 14 residues. Germline lookup yields CDR1 ENHRY and CDR2 SYGVKD. V shed 6 bases, J shed 1 base, and the junction held 5 bases outside the gene matches. On this clone: The same CDR3 arises from other DNA sequences in this sample as well.

In the authors' workflow: Reference gene primer amplification yielded estimated nucleated cell counts. Profiling relied on immunoSEQ multiplex PCR, and the TCRdb table lists in-frame clones only, not all of them. V and J calls and clone size are those listed in that table; D and trimming were worked out from the DNA. The sample carries 150,000 to 200,000 clones, approximately 82% recorded once. This chain links TRBV10-3 with TRBJ2-7; 8 nucleotides line up with TRBD2. The sequence was obtained from a woman aged 80 or older with acute or convalescent COVID-19. Input material: peripheral blood. The DNA of the CDR3 is TGTGCCATCAGGGAAACTAGCGGATCCTACGAGCAGTACTTC. Translating gives CAIRETSGSYEQYF.